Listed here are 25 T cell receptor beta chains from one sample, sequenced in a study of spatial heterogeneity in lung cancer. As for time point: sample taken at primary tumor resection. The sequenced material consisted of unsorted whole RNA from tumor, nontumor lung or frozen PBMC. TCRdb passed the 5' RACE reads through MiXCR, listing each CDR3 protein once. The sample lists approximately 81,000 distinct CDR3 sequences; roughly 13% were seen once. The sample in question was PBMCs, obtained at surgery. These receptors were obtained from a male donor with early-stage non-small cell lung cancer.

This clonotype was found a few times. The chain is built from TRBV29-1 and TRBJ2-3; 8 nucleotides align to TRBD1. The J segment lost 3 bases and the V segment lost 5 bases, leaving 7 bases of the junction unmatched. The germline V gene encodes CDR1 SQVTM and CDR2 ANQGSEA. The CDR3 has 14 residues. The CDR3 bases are TGCAGCGTTTCACCGGACAGGGAAACAGATACGCAGTATTTT. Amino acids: CSVSPDRETDTQYF.

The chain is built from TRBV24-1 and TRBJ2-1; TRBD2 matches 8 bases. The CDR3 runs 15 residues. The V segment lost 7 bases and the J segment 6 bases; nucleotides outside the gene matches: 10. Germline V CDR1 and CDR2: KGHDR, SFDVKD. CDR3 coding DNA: TGTGCCACCAGCCCATGGAGCGGGAGTTCCAATGAGCAGTTCTTC. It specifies CATSPWSGSSNEQFF.

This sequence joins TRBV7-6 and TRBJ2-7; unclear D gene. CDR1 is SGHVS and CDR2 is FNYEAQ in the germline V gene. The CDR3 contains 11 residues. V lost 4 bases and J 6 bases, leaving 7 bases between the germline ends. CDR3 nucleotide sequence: TGTGCCAGCAGCTCAACAAGCGAGCAGTACTTC. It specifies CASSSTSEQYF.

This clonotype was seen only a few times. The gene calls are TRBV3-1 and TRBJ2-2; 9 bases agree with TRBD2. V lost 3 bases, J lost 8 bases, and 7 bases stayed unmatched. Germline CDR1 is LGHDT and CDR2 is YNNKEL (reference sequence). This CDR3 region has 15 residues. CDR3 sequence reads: CASSHETSGPGELFF. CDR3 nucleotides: TGTGCCAGCAGCCACGAGACTAGCGGTCCGGGGGAGCTGTTTTTT.

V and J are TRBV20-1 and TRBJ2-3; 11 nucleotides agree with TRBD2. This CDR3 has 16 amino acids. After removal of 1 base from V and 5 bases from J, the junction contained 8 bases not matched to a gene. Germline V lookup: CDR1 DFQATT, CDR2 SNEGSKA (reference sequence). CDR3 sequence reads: CSARANIGLAGDTQYF. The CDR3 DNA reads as TGCAGTGCTAGAGCCAATATCGGACTAGCGGGAGATACGCAGTATTTT.

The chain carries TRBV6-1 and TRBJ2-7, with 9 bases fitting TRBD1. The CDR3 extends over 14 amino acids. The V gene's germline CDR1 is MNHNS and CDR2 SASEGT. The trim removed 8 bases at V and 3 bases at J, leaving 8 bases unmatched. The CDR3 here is CASQWGQGIYEQYF. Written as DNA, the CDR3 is TGTGCCAGCCAATGGGGACAGGGAATCTACGAGCAGTACTTC.

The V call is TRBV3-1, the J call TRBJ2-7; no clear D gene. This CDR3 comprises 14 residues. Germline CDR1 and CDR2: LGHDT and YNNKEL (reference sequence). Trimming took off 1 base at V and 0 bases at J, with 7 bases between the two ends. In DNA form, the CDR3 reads TGTGCCAGCAGCCAAGTGGGTCTCTCCTACGAGCAGTACTTC. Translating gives CASSQVGLSYEQYF.

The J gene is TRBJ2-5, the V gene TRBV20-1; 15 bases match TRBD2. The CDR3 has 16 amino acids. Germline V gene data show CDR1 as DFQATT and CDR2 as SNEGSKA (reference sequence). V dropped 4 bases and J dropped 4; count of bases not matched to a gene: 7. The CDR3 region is CSAIRTSGGARETQYF. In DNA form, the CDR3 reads TGCAGTGCTATCAGGACTAGCGGGGGGGCCAGAGAGACCCAGTACTTC.

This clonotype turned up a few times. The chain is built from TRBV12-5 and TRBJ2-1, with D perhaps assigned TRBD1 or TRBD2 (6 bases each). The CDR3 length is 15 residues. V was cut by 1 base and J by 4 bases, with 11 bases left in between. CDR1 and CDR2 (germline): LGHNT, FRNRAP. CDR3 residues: CASGLEGGPYNEQFF. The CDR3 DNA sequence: TGTGCTAGTGGTTTGGAGGGGGGCCCGTACAATGAGCAGTTCTTC.

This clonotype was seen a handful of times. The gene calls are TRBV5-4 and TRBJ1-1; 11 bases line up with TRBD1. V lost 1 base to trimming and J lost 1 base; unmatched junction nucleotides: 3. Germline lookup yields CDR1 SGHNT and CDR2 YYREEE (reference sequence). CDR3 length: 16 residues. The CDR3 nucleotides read TGTGCCAGCAGCTTGTCCGGACAGGGGGCGAACACTGAAGCTTTCTTT. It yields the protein CASSLSGQGANTEAFF.

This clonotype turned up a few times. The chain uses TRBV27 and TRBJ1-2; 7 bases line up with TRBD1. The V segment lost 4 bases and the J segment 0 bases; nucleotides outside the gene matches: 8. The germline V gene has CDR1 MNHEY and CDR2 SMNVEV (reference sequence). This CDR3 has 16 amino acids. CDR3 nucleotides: TGTGCCAGCAGTTCCCGAGACAGGGCGCCTAACTATGGCTACACCTTC. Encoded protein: CASSSRDRAPNYGYTF.

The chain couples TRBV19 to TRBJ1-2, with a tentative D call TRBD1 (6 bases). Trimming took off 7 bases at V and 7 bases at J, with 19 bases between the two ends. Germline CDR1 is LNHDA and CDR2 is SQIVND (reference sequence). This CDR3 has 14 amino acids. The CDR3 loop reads CASTDPPGHLGYTF. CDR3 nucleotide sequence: TGTGCCAGTACCGATCCCCCGGGACACCTTGGCTACACCTTC.

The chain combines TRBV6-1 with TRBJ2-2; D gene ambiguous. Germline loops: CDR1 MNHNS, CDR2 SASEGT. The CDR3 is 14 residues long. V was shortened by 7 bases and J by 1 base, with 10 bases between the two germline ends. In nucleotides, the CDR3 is TGTGCCAGCAATCTTCTGTGGAACACCGGGGAGCTGTTTTTT. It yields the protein CASNLLWNTGELFF.

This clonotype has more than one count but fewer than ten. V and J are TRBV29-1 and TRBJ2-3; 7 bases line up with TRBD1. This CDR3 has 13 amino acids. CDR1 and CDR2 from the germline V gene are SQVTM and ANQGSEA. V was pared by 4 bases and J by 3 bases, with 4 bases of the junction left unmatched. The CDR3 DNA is TGCAGCGTTGGAACAGGGGCGACAGATACGCAGTATTTT. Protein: CSVGTGATDTQYF.

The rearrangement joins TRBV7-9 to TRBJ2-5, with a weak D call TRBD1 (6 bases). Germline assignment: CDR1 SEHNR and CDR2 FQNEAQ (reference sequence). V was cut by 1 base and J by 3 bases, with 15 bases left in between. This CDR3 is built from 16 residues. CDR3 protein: CASSLEFRAGEETQYF. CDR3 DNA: TGTGCCAGCAGCTTAGAGTTTAGGGCAGGGGAAGAGACCCAGTACTTC.

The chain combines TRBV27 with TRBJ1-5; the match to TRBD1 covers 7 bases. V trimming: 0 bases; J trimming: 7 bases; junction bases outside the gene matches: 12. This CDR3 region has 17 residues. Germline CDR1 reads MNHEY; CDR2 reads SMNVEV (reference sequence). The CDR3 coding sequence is TGTGCCAGCAGTTTATCGATAATCTACAGGGGATGGCAGCCCCAGCATTTT. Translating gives CASSLSIIYRGWQPQHF.

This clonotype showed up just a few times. CDR3 residues: CATSDFSGEHTDTQYF. In nucleotides, the CDR3 is TGTGCCACCAGTGATTTTAGCGGGGAGCACACAGATACGCAGTATTTT. The chain employs TRBV24-1 and TRBJ2-3; 8 bases match TRBD2. Germline CDR1 is KGHDR and CDR2 is SFDVKD. CDR3 size: 16 residues. Losses at the gene ends were 1 base for V and 2 bases for J; bases not matched to a gene: 4.

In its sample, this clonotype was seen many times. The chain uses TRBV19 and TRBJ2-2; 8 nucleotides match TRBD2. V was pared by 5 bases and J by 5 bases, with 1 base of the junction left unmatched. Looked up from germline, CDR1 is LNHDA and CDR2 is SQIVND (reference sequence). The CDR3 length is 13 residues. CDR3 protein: CASSRLATGELFF. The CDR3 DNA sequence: TGTGCCAGTAGTCGACTAGCGACCGGGGAGCTGTTTTTT.

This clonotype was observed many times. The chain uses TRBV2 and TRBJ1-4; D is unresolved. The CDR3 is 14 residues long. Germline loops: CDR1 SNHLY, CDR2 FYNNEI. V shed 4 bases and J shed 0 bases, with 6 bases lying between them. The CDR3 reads CASSVGPTNEKLFF. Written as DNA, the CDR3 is TGTGCCAGCAGTGTCGGCCCAACTAATGAAAAACTGTTTTTT.

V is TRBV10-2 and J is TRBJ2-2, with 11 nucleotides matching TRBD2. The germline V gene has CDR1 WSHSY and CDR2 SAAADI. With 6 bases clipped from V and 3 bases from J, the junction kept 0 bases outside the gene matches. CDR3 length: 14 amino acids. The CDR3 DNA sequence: TGCGCCAGCAGACTAGCGGGGGACACCGGGGAGCTGTTTTTT. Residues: CASRLAGDTGELFF.

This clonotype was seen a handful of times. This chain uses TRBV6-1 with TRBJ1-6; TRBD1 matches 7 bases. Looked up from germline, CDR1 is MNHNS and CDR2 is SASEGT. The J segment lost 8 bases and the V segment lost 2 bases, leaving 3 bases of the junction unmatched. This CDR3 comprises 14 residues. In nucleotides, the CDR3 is TGTGCCAGCAGTGAACAGGGGGTCGATTCACCCCTCCACTTT. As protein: CASSEQGVDSPLHF.

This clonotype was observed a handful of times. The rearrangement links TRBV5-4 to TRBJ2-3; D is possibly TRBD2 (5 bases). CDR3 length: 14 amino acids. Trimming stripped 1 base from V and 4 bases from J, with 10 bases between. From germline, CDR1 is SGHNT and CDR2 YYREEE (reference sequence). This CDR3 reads CASSLMGSADTQYF. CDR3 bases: TGTGCCAGCAGCTTGATGGGGAGCGCAGATACGCAGTATTTT. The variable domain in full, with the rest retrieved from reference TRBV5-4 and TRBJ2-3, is ETGVTQSPTHLIKTRGQQVTLRCSSQSGHNTVSWYQQALGQGPQFIFQYYREEENGRGNFPPRFSGLQFPNYSSELNVNALELDDSALYLCASSLMGSADTQYFGPGTRLTVL.

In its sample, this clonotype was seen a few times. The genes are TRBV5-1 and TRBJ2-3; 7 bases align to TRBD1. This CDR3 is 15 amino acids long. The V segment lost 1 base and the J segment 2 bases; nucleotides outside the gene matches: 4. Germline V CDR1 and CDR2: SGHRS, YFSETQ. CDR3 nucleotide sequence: TGCGCCAGCAGCTTGACAGGGGTCCTCACAGATACGCAGTATTTT. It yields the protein CASSLTGVLTDTQYF.

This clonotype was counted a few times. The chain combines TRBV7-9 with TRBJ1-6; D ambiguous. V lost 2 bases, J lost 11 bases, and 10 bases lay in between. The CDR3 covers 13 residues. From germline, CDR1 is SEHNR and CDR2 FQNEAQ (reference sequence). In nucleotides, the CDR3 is TGTGCCAGCAGCTTACAAGGAGCGCCACCCCTCCACTTT. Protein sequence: CASSLQGAPPLHF.

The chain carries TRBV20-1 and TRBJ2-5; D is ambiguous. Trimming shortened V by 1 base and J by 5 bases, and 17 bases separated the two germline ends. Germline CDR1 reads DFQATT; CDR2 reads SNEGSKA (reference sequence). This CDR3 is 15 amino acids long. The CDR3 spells CSARVPGTPMETQYF. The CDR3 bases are TGCAGTGCTAGAGTTCCAGGCACTCCTATGGAGACCCAGTACTTC.